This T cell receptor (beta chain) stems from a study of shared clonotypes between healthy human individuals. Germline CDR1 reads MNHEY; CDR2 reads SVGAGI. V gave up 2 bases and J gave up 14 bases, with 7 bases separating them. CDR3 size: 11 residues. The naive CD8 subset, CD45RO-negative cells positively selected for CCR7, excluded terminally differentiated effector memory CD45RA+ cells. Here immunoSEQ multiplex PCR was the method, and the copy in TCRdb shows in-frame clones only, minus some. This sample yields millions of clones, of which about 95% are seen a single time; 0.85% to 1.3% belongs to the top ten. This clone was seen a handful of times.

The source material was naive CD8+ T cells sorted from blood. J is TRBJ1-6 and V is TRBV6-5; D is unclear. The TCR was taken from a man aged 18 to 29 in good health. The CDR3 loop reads CASSYGGALHF. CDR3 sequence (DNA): TGTGCCAGCAGTTACGGTGGGGCCCTCCACTTT.